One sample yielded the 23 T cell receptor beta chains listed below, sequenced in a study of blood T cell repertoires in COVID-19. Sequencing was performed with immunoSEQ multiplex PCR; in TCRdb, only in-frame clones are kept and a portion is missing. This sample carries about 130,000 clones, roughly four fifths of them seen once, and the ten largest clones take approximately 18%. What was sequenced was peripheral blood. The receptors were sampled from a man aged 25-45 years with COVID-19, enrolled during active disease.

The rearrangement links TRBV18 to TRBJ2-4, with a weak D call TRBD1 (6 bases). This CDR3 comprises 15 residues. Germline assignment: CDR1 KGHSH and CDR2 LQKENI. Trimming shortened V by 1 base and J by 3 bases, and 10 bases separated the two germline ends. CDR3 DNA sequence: TGTGCCAGCTCACCACTAGGGGACAACAAAAACATTCAGTACTTC. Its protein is CASSPLGDNKNIQYF. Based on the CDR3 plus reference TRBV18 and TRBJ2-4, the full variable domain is NAGVMQNPRHLVRRRGQEARLRCSPMKGHSHVYWYRQLPEEGLKFMVYLQKENIIDESGMPKERFSAEFPKEGPSILRIQQVVRGDSAAYFCASSPLGDNKNIQYFGAGTRLSVL.

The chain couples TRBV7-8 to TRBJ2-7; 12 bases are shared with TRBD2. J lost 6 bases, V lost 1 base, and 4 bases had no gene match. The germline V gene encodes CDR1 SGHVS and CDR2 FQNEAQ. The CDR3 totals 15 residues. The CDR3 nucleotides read TGTGCCAGCAGCTTAGTACTAGCGGGAGGCACCGAGCAGTACTTC. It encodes CASSLVLAGGTEQYF.

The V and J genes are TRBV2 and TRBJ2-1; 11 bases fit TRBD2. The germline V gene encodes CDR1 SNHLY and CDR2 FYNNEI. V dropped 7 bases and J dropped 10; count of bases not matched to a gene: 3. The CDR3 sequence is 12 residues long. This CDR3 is CASKGLADEQFF. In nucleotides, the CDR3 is TGTGCCAGCAAGGGACTAGCGGACGAGCAGTTCTTC. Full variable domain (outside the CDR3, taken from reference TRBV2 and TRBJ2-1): EPEVTQTPSHQVTQMGQEVILRCVPISNHLYFYWYRQILGQKVEFLVSFYNNEISEKSEIFDDQFSVERPDGSNFTLKIRSTKLEDSAMYFCASKGLADEQFFGPGTRLTVL.

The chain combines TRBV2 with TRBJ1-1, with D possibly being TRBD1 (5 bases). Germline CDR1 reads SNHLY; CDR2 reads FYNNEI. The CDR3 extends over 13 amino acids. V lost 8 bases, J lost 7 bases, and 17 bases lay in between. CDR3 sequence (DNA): TGTGCCAGCGGTAATGCGGACACTTTTGAAGCTTTCTTT. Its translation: CASGNADTFEAFF.

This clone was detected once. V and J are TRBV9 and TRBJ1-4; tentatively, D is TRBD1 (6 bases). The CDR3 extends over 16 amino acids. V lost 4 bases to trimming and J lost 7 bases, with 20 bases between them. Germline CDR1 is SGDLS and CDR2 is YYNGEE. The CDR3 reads CASSPPGVRGSEKLFF. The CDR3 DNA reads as TGTGCCAGCAGCCCGCCCGGGGTCAGGGGAAGTGAAAAACTGTTTTTT. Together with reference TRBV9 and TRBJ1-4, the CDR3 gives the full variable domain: DSGVTQTPKHLITATGQRVTLRCSPRSGDLSVYWYQQSLDQGLQFLIQYYNGEERAKGNILERFSAQQFPDLHSELNLSSLELGDSALYFCASSPPGVRGSEKLFFGSGTQLSVL.

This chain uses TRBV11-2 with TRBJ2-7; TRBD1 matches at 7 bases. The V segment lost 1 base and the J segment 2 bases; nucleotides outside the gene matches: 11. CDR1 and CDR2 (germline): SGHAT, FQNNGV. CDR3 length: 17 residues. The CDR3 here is CASSLGLRDRVPYEQYF. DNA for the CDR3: TGTGCCAGCAGCTTAGGGTTGCGAGACAGGGTGCCCTACGAGCAGTACTTC.

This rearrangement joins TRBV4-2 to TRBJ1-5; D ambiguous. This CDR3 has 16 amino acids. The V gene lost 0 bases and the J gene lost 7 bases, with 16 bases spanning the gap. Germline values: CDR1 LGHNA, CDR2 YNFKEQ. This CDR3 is CASSQEDGLTGQPQHF. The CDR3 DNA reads TGTGCCAGCAGCCAAGAGGATGGACTCACCGGGCAGCCCCAGCATTTT.

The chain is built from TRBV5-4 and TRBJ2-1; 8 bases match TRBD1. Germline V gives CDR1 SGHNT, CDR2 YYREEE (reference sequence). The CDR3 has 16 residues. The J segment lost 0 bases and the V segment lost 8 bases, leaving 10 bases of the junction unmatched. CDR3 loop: CARGESDRVSYNEQFF. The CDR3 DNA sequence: TGTGCCAGGGGGGAGTCGGACAGGGTCTCCTACAATGAGCAGTTCTTC.

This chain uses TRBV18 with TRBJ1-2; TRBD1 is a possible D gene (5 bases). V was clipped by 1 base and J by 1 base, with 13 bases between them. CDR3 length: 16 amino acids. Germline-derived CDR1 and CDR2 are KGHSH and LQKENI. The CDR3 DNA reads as TGTGCCAGCTCACCACGGCTCGCAGGGAATAACTATGGCTACACCTTC. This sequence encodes CASSPRLAGNNYGYTF.

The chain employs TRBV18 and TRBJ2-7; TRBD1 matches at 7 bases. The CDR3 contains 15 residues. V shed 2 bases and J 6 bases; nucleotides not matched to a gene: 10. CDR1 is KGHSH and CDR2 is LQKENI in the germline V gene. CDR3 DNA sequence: TGTGCCAGCTCACCAACGCAAGGACAGGCAGGCGAGCAGTACTTC. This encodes CASSPTQGQAGEQYF.

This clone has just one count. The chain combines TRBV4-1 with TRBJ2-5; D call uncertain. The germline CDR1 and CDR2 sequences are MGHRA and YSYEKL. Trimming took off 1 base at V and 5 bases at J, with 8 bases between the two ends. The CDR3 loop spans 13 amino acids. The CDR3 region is CASSQGPWETQYF. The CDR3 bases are TGCGCCAGCAGCCAAGGGCCCTGGGAGACCCAGTACTTC.

The CDR3 sequence is CASSLSGWSSYEQYF. The CDR3 coding sequence is TGTGCCAGCAGTTTATCCGGCTGGAGCTCCTACGAGCAGTACTTC. The chain carries TRBV28 and TRBJ2-7; D unclear. Looked up from germline, CDR1 is MDHEN and CDR2 is SYDVKM. The V end lost 1 base, the J end lost 0 bases, and 10 bases lay between the germline ends. CDR3 size: 15 residues.

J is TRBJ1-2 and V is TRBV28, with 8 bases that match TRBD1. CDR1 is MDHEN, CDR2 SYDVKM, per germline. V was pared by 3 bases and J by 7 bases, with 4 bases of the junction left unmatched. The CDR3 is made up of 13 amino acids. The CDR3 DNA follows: TGTGCCAGCAGTTTGACAGGGGTTGCTGGCTACACCTTC. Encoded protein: CASSLTGVAGYTF.

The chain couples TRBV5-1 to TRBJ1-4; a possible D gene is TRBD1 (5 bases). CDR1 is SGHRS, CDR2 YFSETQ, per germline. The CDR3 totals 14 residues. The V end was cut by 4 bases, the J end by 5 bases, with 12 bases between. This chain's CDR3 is CASSHGAENEKLFF. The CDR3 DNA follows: TGCGCCAGCAGCCATGGGGCAGAAAATGAAAAACTGTTTTTT.

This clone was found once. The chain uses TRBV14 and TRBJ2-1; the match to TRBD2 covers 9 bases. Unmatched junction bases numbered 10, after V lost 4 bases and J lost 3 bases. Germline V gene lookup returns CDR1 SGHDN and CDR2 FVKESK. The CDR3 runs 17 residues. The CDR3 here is CASSPYSGTSFYNEQFF. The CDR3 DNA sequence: TGTGCCAGCAGCCCATACTCCGGGACTAGCTTCTACAATGAGCAGTTCTTC.

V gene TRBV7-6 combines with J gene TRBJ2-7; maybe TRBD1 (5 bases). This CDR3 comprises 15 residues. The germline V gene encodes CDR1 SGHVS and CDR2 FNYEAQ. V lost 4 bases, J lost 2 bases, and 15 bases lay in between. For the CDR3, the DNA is TGTGCCAGCAGCTCGTACGTTGGGGCGGCCTACGAGCAGTACTTC. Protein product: CASSSYVGAAYEQYF.

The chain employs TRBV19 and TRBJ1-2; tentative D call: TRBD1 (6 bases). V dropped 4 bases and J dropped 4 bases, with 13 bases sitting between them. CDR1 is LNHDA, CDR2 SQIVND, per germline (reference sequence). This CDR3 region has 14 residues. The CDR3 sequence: CASSSQGRGYGYTF. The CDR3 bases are TGTGCCAGTAGTAGCCAGGGGAGAGGCTATGGCTACACCTTC.

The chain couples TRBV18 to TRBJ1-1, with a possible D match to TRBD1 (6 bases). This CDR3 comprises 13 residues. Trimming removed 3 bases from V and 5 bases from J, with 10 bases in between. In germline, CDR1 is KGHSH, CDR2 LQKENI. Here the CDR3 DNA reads TGTGCCAGCTCACCGCTGCAGGGGACTGAAGCTTTCTTT. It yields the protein CASSPLQGTEAFF. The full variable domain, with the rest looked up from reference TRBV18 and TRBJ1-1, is NAGVMQNPRHLVRRRGQEARLRCSPMKGHSHVYWYRQLPEEGLKFMVYLQKENIIDESGMPKERFSAEFPKEGPSILRIQQVVRGDSAAYFCASSPLQGTEAFFGQGTRLTVV.

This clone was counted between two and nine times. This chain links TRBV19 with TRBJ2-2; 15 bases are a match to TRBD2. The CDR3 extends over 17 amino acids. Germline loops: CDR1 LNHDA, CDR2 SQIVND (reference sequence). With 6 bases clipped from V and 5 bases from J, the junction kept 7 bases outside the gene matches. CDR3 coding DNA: TGTGCCAGTAGCCAGGGACTAGCGGGAGGTTGGACCGGGGAGCTGTTTTTT. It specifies CASSQGLAGGWTGELFF.

CDR3 sequence: CASSRDRASSGNTIYF. The CDR3 DNA follows: TGTGCCAGTAGCCGGGACAGGGCATCCTCTGGAAACACCATATATTTT. V usage is TRBV19 and J usage is TRBJ1-3, with TRBD1 matching over 9 bases. The CDR3 extends over 16 amino acids. The trim removed 6 bases at V and 0 bases at J, leaving 6 bases unmatched. Germline V gene lookup returns CDR1 LNHDA and CDR2 SQIVND (reference sequence).

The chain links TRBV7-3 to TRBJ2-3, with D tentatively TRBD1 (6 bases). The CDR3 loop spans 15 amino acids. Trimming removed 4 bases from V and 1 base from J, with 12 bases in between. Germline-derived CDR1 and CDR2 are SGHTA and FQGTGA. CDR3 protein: CASSSWDTGTDTQYF. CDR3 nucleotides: TGTGCCAGCAGCTCCTGGGACACTGGCACAGATACGCAGTATTTT.

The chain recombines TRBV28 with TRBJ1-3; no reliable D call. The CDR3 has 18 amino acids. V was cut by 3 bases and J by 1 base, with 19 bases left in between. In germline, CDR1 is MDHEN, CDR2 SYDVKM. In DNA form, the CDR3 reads TGTGCCAGCAGTTTGAGGGATTTGTGGACCTTTTCTGGAAACACCATATATTTT. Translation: CASSLRDLWTFSGNTIYF.

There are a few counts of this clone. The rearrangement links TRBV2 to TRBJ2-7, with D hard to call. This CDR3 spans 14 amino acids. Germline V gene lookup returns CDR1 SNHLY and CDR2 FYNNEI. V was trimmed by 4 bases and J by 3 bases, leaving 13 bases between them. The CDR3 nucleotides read TGTGCCAGCAGTGTACTATCCCAGTACTACGAGCAGTACTTC. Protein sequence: CASSVLSQYYEQYF.